This T cell receptor (beta chain) was obtained from a study of T cells in Graves' hyperthyroidism and ophthalmopathy (dated by TCRdb to the late 2010s). For the wider study: Peripheral blood samples were taken at initial diagnosis, before any treatment was given. A discovery cohort of approximately 100 patients, roughly 45 with Graves' ophthalmopathy and 55 to 60 with stable Graves' hyperthyroidism, was used to find distinguishing TCR V-J signatures. An independent validation cohort of around 19 hyperthyroidism patients and 15 or so patients who later progressed to ophthalmopathy tested prospective prediction of ophthalmopathy. For training and testing, the 80 to 100 patients in the discovery cohort were randomly divided in a 7:3 ratio. Thyroid tissue and blood T-cell repertoires from six Graves' hyperthyroidism patients were also compared in the study. Following sampling, methimazole starting at 30 mg daily was given to hyperthyroidism patients, and high-dose intravenous methylprednisolone was given to ophthalmopathy patients. TCR Vbeta CDR3 sequencing of roughly 140 peripheral blood samples (43 ophthalmopathy, roughly 72 hyperthyroidism and roughly 17 progressor patients) is reported in the paper. What the authors observed across the whole study: Ophthalmopathy was separated from stable hyperthyroidism by a 13 V-J signature model, with 85% to 90% sensitivity and around 81% specificity obtained in cross-validation and 80%/75% obtained in testing. Most expanded thyroid clonotypes (frequency above 0.001) were also detected in blood, a finding suggesting that blood repertoires may reflect thyroid immune responses. Sample size was not statistically predetermined, and blinding of investigators to group allocation was not performed. During validation, the model predicted progression to ophthalmopathy a median of around six months ahead of onset, with around 65% sensitivity and around 72% specificity.

Inclusive of the bounding cysteine and phenylalanine, the CDR3 is 16 residues long. Only the CDR3 part of the read is kept: 48 bases, read in frame from the first base. CDR1 and CDR2 (MNHNS, SASEGT) derive from the germline V gene. The V and J ends are trimmed by 6 bases and 0 bases, leaving 14 bases between them. TCR beta CDR3 regions were amplified from RNA transcripts. For the first round of RT-PCR on the TCR CDR3, the HTBI primer set was used together with the Qiagen OneStep RT-PCR kit. Libraries were constructed in a second round of multiplex PCR, after which size selection and purification were performed. The libraries were sequenced on an Illumina HiSeq2000 using paired-end 100 bp reads. The source study handled its data this way. SOAPnuke was used to process the raw data, removing reads that contained adapters or uncalled bases, had a mean Phred below 15, or lacked an exact match to the constant primer or identifier. High-quality paired reads were merged with COPE v1.2.5, and unique nucleotide sequences were defined as clonotypes. Clonotypes were aligned to IMGT TRBV, TRBD and TRBJ reference segments using MiTCR v1.1. The analysis included only V-J combinations with a frequency above 0.0001, which together covered more than 99% of the repertoires. The TCS score was defined as the ratio of F50 (clonal expansion) to E x V (chaos), calculated using BLOSUM62-based TCRdist between CDR3 peptides within each V-J. Welch's t-statistics and random forest reduced some 510 V-J features to roughly 13, which were used in a naive Bayes classifier (R e1071). Starting from the raw public reads, TCRdb applied fastp trimming at Q25, assembled clones with MiXCR and retained in-frame beta chains. Duplicate CDR3 protein sequences are folded into a single record with the most common DNA and genes. V and J calls and clone size were set by TCRdb, not the authors. In all, the sample holds about 620,000 distinct CDR3 sequences, and 15% to 20% of those were seen once. 3% to 4.5% of the sample is in the top ten clones.

Stable Graves' hyperthyroidism was defined as no progression to ophthalmopathy during 18 months of follow-up. The hyperthyroidism patients were between 18 and 65 years old and newly diagnosed, with a disease duration of less than 2 months. Patients with uncontrolled infections, other autoimmune diseases, pregnancy or lactation were excluded. Clinical symptoms, serum thyroxine and TRAb, thyroid ultrasound, and orbital computed tomography formed the basis for the diagnoses. PBMCs were separated from 7.5 to 10 ml of fresh peripheral blood using Ficoll-Paque density gradient centrifugation. Total RNA was extracted using Trizol reagent, and RNA quality was assessed on an Agilent 2100 Bioanalyzer. To note about this clonotype: Its antigen is not yet known. No quality values exist for individual bases; no much larger clone is one base distant.

The clonotype was recovered from a woman in her twenties or thirties with Graves' hyperthyroidism. Recombination joined TRBV6-1 with TRBJ2-2; the D gene assignment is ambiguous. The sequencing sample was made of blood. The DNA reads TGTGCCAGCAGCCCTTGGTCACCGGCGAACACCGGGGAGCTGTTTTTT. Its amino acids are CASSPWSPANTGELFF.